Each of the 26 T cell receptor beta chains below was sequenced from the same sample in a study of blood T cell repertoires in COVID-19. Libraries were prepared by immunoSEQ multiplex PCR; TCRdb keeps only in-frame clonotypes and omits some of them. The sample yields about 300,000 clones, approximately 88% seen once. The specimen was PBMCs or T cells enriched from blood (not recorded which). The receptors originated from a woman aged 40 to 49 who had recovered from COVID-19.

This clone was seen a few times. The V call is TRBV25-1, the J call TRBJ1-2, with D possibly matching TRBD1 (5 bases). Germline values: CDR1 MGHDK, CDR2 SYGVNS. This CDR3 contains 13 residues. The germline V and J ends were trimmed by 2 bases and 7 bases, with 11 bases remaining between them. CDR3 nucleotide sequence: TGTGCCAGCAGTGAACAGGGAATTGGTGGCTACACCTTC. Protein: CASSEQGIGGYTF.

The chain recombines TRBV3-1 (or the pseudogene TRBV3-2) with TRBJ1-1; a possible D gene is TRBD1 (5 bases). V lost 3 bases and J 9 bases, leaving 14 bases between the germline ends. The germline V gene encodes CDR1 LGHDT and CDR2 YNNKEL (reference sequence). CDR3 length: 13 residues. The CDR3: CASSQGRQGKAFF. The CDR3 DNA sequence: TGTGCCAGCAGCCAGGGTAGGCAGGGAAAAGCTTTCTTT.

The chain uses TRBV5-4 and TRBJ2-5; TRBD1 agrees at 10 bases. Germline V gene sequence: CDR1 SGHNT, CDR2 YYREEE (reference sequence). With 0 bases clipped from V and 1 base from J, the junction kept 6 bases outside the gene matches. The CDR3 has 17 amino acids. The CDR3 sequence: CASSLGPGQGTQETQYF. CDR3 in DNA: TGTGCCAGCAGCTTGGGGCCGGGACAGGGGACCCAAGAGACCCAGTACTTC.

V and J are TRBV11-1 and TRBJ2-7, with a weak D call TRBD1 (6 bases). Per germline, CDR1 SGHAT and CDR2 FQDESV (reference sequence). V lost 1 base and J 3 bases, leaving 7 bases between the germline ends. The CDR3 is 13 amino acids. The CDR3, as DNA: TGTGCCAGCAGCTTAGTCAGGGGCTACGAGCAGTACTTC. Translated: CASSLVRGYEQYF.

This chain uses TRBV29-1 with TRBJ2-5; D gene unclear. Trimming took off 5 bases at V and 2 bases at J, with 12 bases between the two ends. There are 13 residues in the CDR3. CDR1 and CDR2 (germline): SQVTM, ANQGSEA. As DNA, the CDR3 is TGCAGCGTTTCGTCCAGGCTACAAGAGACCCAGTACTTC. It codes for CSVSSRLQETQYF.

V gene TRBV6-6 combines with J gene TRBJ2-1, with D perhaps TRBD1 (6 bases). The CDR3 has 13 residues. Trimming stripped 7 bases from V and 3 bases from J, with 10 bases between. Per the germline V gene, CDR1 is MNHNY and CDR2 is SVGAGI (reference sequence). CDR3 protein: CASILQGYNEQFF. For the CDR3, the DNA is TGTGCCAGCATTTTACAGGGCTACAATGAGCAGTTCTTC.

V and J are TRBV19 and TRBJ1-1, with a possible D match to TRBD1 (5 bases). Looked up from germline, CDR1 is LNHDA and CDR2 is SQIVND (reference sequence). V was clipped by 3 bases and J by 4 bases, with 15 bases between them. The CDR3 has 15 residues. The CDR3, as DNA: TGTGCCAGTAGTATCGGCCCGGGGGTGGGCACTGAAGCTTTCTTT. It specifies CASSIGPGVGTEAFF.

This clone was observed a handful of times. The CDR3 spells CASSPVGGYTEAFF. CDR3 sequence (DNA): TGCGCCAGCAGCCCAGTCGGGGGATACACTGAAGCTTTCTTT. The chain recombines TRBV4-3 with TRBJ1-1; D may be TRBD1 (5 bases). The ends were cut back, 4 bases at V and 3 bases at J, with 12 bases in the middle. The CDR3 totals 14 residues. Germline V gene sequence: CDR1 LGHNA, CDR2 YSLEER.

The chain has TRBV5-1 and TRBJ2-1; the D gene is possibly TRBD1 (6 bases). V shed 0 bases and J shed 11 bases, with 12 bases lying between them. The CDR3 runs to 13 residues. CDR1 is SGHRS and CDR2 is YFSETQ in the germline V gene. DNA for the CDR3: TGCGCCAGCAGCTTGGATCCAGGGGTTCAGCAGTTCTTC. Translated, it gives CASSLDPGVQQFF.

The chain has TRBV11-2 and TRBJ1-2; D may be TRBD1 (6 bases). Trimming removed 6 bases from V and 3 bases from J, with 14 bases in between. In germline, CDR1 is SGHAT, CDR2 FQNNGV. This CDR3 is built from 14 residues. The CDR3: CASSRTTGDYGYTF. CDR3 DNA sequence: TGTGCCAGCAGTCGGACGACAGGAGACTATGGCTACACCTTC.

The chain recombines TRBV2 with TRBJ2-6, with TRBD1 matching over 10 bases. The germline gives CDR1 SNHLY, CDR2 FYNNEI. After removal of 9 bases from V and 1 base from J, the junction contained 6 bases not matched to a gene. The CDR3 totals 16 residues. CDR3 amino acids: CASTGTGVSGANVLTF. The CDR3 coding sequence is TGTGCCAGTACCGGGACAGGGGTTTCTGGGGCCAACGTCCTGACTTTC.

V usage is TRBV20-1 and J usage is TRBJ2-7; TRBD1 agrees at 10 bases. This CDR3 comprises 15 residues. V lost 3 bases and J lost 2; bases outside the gene matches: 7. The germline V gene has CDR1 DFQATT and CDR2 SNEGSKA (reference sequence). The DNA for the CDR3 is TGCAGTGCTAGTCCCGGGACAGGGGTCGCCTACGAGCAGTACTTC. Translating gives CSASPGTGVAYEQYF.

The chain combines TRBV5-1 with TRBJ1-2, with 8 bases lining up with TRBD1. V shed 2 bases, J shed 6 bases, and the junction held 3 bases outside the gene matches. Looked up from germline, CDR1 is SGHRS and CDR2 is YFSETQ. The CDR3 totals 13 residues. CDR3 in DNA: TGCGCCAGCAGCTTCTGGACAGGGAATGGCTACACCTTC. It is translated as CASSFWTGNGYTF.

This chain joins TRBV27 and TRBJ2-7, with TRBD1 matching over 7 bases. CDR1 MNHEY and CDR2 SMNVEV come from the germline V gene (reference sequence). The CDR3 sequence is 14 residues long. V gave up 6 bases and J gave up 4 bases; unmatched junction bases: 9. The CDR3 coding sequence is TGTGCCAGCAGCCATGGGGACAGCTTATACGAGCAGTACTTC. Amino acid sequence: CASSHGDSLYEQYF.

V is TRBV11-2 and J is TRBJ2-2; 10 bases match TRBD2. The junction had 7 bases not matched to a gene; V was cut back by 0 bases and J by 6 bases. CDR1 and CDR2 (germline): SGHAT, FQNNGV. CDR3 length: 17 residues. CDR3 bases: TGTGCCAGCAGCTTAGACCCCATTAGCGGGAGGCCCGGGGAGCTGTTTTTT. As protein: CASSLDPISGRPGELFF. The whole variable domain, filled in from reference TRBV11-2 and TRBJ2-2, reads EAGVAQSPRYKIIEKRQSVAFWCNPISGHATLYWYQQILGQGPKLLIQFQNNGVVDDSQLPKDRFSAERLKGVDSTLKIQPAKLEDSAVYLCASSLDPISGRPGELFFGEGSRLTVL.

This chain uses TRBV18 with TRBJ1-1; D gene uncertain. Germline lookup yields CDR1 KGHSH and CDR2 LQKENI. Trimming left V 3 bases short and J 3 bases short, with 14 bases between. This CDR3 spans 15 amino acids. The CDR3 region is CASSPEGAFYTEAFF. CDR3 nucleotide sequence: TGTGCCAGCTCACCTGAGGGAGCCTTTTACACTGAAGCTTTCTTT. Using reference TRBV18 and TRBJ1-1 for the parts outside the CDR3, the full variable domain is NAGVMQNPRHLVRRRGQEARLRCSPMKGHSHVYWYRQLPEEGLKFMVYLQKENIIDESGMPKERFSAEFPKEGPSILRIQQVVRGDSAAYFCASSPEGAFYTEAFFGQGTRLTVV.

This chain connects TRBV10-1 to TRBJ1-2; 11 bases line up with TRBD1. Germline assignment: CDR1 WNHNN and CDR2 SYGVQD (reference sequence). Trimming took 0 bases from V and 4 from J; bases not matched to a gene: 10. CDR3 size: 18 residues. The CDR3 here is CASSESRRTGGDGYGYTF. In DNA form, the CDR3 reads TGCGCCAGCAGTGAGTCGAGAAGGACAGGGGGCGATGGCTATGGCTACACCTTC.

The V and J genes are TRBV7-9 and TRBJ1-4; TRBD1 matches at 9 bases. The CDR3 runs to 14 residues. V dropped 5 bases and J dropped 8; count of bases not matched to a gene: 6. Germline lookup yields CDR1 SEHNR and CDR2 FQNEAQ (reference sequence). As DNA, the CDR3 is TGTGCCAGCAGCCCGGGGACAGGGAACGAAAAACTGTTTTTT. Its translation: CASSPGTGNEKLFF.

This chain joins TRBV18 and TRBJ2-1; a weak D match, TRBD2 (5 bases). Germline CDR1 KGHSH, CDR2 LQKENI. The CDR3 loop spans 12 amino acids. V lost 4 bases and J lost 16, with 17 bases in between. The CDR3 coding sequence is TGTGCCAGCTCACTCTCTAGAGAGGAGGTATTCTTC. The encoded protein is CASSLSREEVFF.

This rearrangement joins TRBV7-9 to TRBJ2-7, with 9 bases fitting TRBD1. This CDR3 contains 15 residues. Germline V gene sequence: CDR1 SEHNR, CDR2 FQNEAQ (reference sequence). With V trimmed by 4 bases and J by 2 bases, 6 bases remained unmatched. The CDR3 reads CASSSRTGATYEQYF. The CDR3 nucleotides are TGTGCCAGCAGCTCTCGGACAGGGGCGACCTACGAGCAGTACTTC.

This rearrangement joins TRBV3-1 (or the pseudogene TRBV3-2) to TRBJ2-5; TRBD2 aligns across 15 bases. CDR3 size: 16 residues. V shed 4 bases and J 4 bases; nucleotides not matched to a gene: 4. Germline CDR1 and CDR2: LGHDT and YNNKEL (reference sequence). The CDR3 loop is CASSPGGLAGGETQYF. CDR3 DNA sequence: TGTGCCAGCAGCCCCGGGGGACTAGCGGGAGGAGAGACCCAGTACTTC.

The rearrangement uses TRBV6-5 and TRBJ1-5; D is unclear. Germline values: CDR1 MNHEY, CDR2 SVGAGI. The ends were cut back, 7 bases at V and 5 bases at J, with 12 bases in the middle. This CDR3 spans 13 amino acids. The chain's CDR3 is CASTIGRDQPQHF. The CDR3, as DNA: TGTGCCAGCACGATCGGGCGGGATCAGCCCCAGCATTTT.

This clone was seen more than once but under ten times. This CDR3 is CASSGTVNEQFF. As DNA, the CDR3 is TGTGCCAGCAGCGGGACAGTCAATGAGCAGTTCTTC. The J gene is TRBJ2-1, the V gene TRBV9, with D maybe TRBD1 (6 bases). CDR1 SGDLS and CDR2 YYNGEE come from the germline V gene. The V and J ends lost 3 bases and 6 bases respectively, with 7 bases between them. CDR3 length: 12 residues.

V usage is TRBV5-8 and J usage is TRBJ1-5; TRBD1 aligns across 11 bases. V shed 3 bases and J 1 base; nucleotides not matched to a gene: 6. Germline loops: CDR1 SGHTS, CDR2 YDEGEE. The CDR3 is 17 amino acids. CDR3 DNA: TGTGCCAGCAGCTCCGGGACAGGGGGTCGGAGCAATCAGCCCCAGCATTTT. Translating it yields CASSSGTGGRSNQPQHF. The whole variable domain, filled in from reference TRBV5-8 and TRBJ1-5, reads EAGVTQSPTHLIKTRGQQATLRCSPISGHTSVYWYQQALGLGLQFLLWYDEGEERNRGNFPPRFSGRQFPNYSSELNVNALELEDSALYLCASSSGTGGRSNQPQHFGDGTRLSIL.

The chain carries TRBV12-5 and TRBJ2-7; 7 positions match TRBD2. The V segment lost 7 bases and the J segment 4 bases; nucleotides outside the gene matches: 13. Germline CDR1 LGHNT, CDR2 FRNRAP. The CDR3 consists of 15 residues. As DNA, the CDR3 is TGTGCTAGTGCCCCTGGTGGAGCGGGAAGGTACGAGCAGTACTTC. It translates to CASAPGGAGRYEQYF.

The genes are TRBV19 and TRBJ2-7; possibly TRBD1 for D (5 bases). Looked up from germline, CDR1 is LNHDA and CDR2 is SQIVND (reference sequence). Trimming left V 4 bases short and J 3 bases short, with 19 bases between. The CDR3 runs to 16 residues. The CDR3 sequence: CASSRNAATVGYEQYF. The DNA of the CDR3 is TGTGCCAGTAGTAGAAACGCTGCGACAGTGGGCTACGAGCAGTACTTC.